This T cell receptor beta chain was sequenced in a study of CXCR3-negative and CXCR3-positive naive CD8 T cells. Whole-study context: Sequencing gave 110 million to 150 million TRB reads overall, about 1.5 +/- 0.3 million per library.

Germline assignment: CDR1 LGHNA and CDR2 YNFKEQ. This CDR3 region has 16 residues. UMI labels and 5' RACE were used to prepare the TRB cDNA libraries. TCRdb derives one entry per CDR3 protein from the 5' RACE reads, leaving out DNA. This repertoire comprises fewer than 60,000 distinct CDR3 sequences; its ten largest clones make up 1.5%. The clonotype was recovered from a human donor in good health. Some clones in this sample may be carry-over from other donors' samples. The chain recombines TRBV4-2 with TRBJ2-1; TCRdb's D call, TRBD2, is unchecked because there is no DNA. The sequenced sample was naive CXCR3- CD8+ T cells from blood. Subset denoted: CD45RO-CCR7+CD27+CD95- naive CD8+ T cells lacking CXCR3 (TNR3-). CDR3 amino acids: CASSQDGTSPYNEQFF.